This T cell receptor (beta chain) derives from a study of control samples from healthy donors and cancer patients. The CDR3 has 17 amino acids. V was pared by 0 bases and J by 4 bases, with 8 bases of the junction left unmatched. Germline CDR1 SGDLS, CDR2 YYNGEE. Here immunoSEQ multiplex PCR was the method, and the copy in TCRdb shows in-frame clones only, minus some. The sample holds more than 75,000 clones; about 81% are singletons and the top ten take over 30%. The sequence was obtained from a man between 65 and 85 years old with lung cancer. The sequenced sample was PBMCs. V and J are TRBV9 and TRBJ2-5; 11 nucleotides agree with TRBD2. The CDR3 reads CASSVGVAGGRRETQYF. DNA of the CDR3: TGTGCCAGCAGCGTAGGGGTAGCGGGGGGGCGACGAGAGACCCAGTACTTC.